This T cell receptor (beta chain) appears in the sequencing data of a study of Tregs in tolerant kidney transplant recipients. With V trimmed by 4 bases and J by 0 bases, 14 bases remained unmatched. From germline, CDR1 is LNHDA and CDR2 SQIVND (reference sequence). The CDR3 consists of 18 residues. The protocol was immunoSEQ multiplex PCR, while the TCRdb copy is restricted to in-frame clones and leaves out a portion. This table holds 100,000 to 120,000 clones, 90% found once. The material was CD4+ T cells from blood, obtained before the transplant. The TCR originated in a human donor who received a combined kidney and bone marrow transplant. The V gene is TRBV19, the J gene TRBJ2-5, with 7 bases fitting TRBD1. Written as DNA, the CDR3 is TGTGCCAGTAGTACTCACCCCAGACAGGGCGAGTACCAAGAGACCCAGTACTTC. Translated, it gives CASSTHPRQGEYQETQYF.